The following is a T cell receptor beta chain sequence with its context. The CDR3 runs 14 residues. Trimming took 3 bases from V and 4 from J, leaving 9 bases between them. Germline-derived CDR1 and CDR2 are SNHLY and FYNNEI. Methods used by the authors: It was from reference gene primer amplification that nucleated cell counts were estimated. TCRdb's table, derived via immunoSEQ multiplex PCR, lists solely in-frame clones and lacks some. Clone size and the V and J calls come from that table; the DNA yielded D and trimming. The sample has about 59,000 clones; 78% are singletons. The sample is drawn from a study of blood T cell repertoires in COVID-19. The wider study: Samples of COVID-19 (acute and convalescent) were obtained from the United States, Italy and Spain. In each case, the material was cDNA or gDNA derived from T cells, B-cell-depleted T cells, or PBMCs.

This chain connects TRBV2 to TRBJ2-2; no clear D gene. Sequences were obtained from peripheral blood. This clonotype originated in a man aged 80 or over with acute or convalescent COVID-19. CDR3 DNA: TGTGCCAGCAGTGATTTTTGGAGCACCGGGGAGCTGTTTTTT. This encodes CASSDFWSTGELFF.